Presented here are 22 T cell receptor beta chains from one specimen sequenced in a study of CXCR3-negative and CXCR3-positive naive CD8 T cells. All TRB cDNA libraries came from 5' RACE performed with UMI labels. TCRdb reprocessed the 5' RACE reads, with one entry per CDR3 protein and no DNA. The specimen's table records over 50,000 distinct CDR3 sequences. No antigen is known for these receptors. General study points: Naive cells with CXCR3 showed TRB CDR3s that were more hydrophobic than those in CXCR3-negative naive cells.

Sequencing was carried out using naive CXCR3+ CD8+ T cells from blood. Subset specified: CD45RO-CCR7+CD27+CD95- naive CD8+ T cells expressing CXCR3 (TNR3+). The receptors shown here come from a human donor in good health. Some clones in this sample may be carry-over from other donors' samples.

This chain connects TRBV4-2 to TRBJ2-2; the TCRdb D gene call, TRBD2, has no DNA to confirm it. This CDR3 is built from 14 residues. Germline-derived CDR1 and CDR2 are LGHNA and YNFKEQ. The CDR3: CASSQSEEVGELFF.

The gene calls are TRBV15 and TRBJ2-3; TCRdb reports TRBD1, a call that lacks DNA to check it against. This CDR3 is 15 amino acids long. Germline V gene data show CDR1 as LNHNV and CDR2 as YYDKDF (reference sequence). This chain's CDR3 is CATSRGGVLPDTQYF.

The chain has TRBV28 and TRBJ2-1; TCRdb selects TRBD1, and the lack of DNA leaves this call unchecked. Per the germline V gene, CDR1 is MDHEN and CDR2 is SYDVKM. The CDR3 consists of 15 residues. The CDR3 here is CASSFPDSRVNEQFF.

This chain uses TRBV29-1 with TRBJ2-5; the D call of TRBD1 rests on TCRdb alone, since no DNA is present to check it. The CDR3 sequence is 17 residues long. The V gene's germline CDR1 is SQVTM and CDR2 ANQGSEA. Here the CDR3 reads CSVEAGQGLTLQETQYF. The variable domain in full, completed from reference TRBV29-1 and TRBJ2-5, reads SAVISQKPSRDICQRGTSLTIQCQVDSQVTMMFWYRQQPGQSLTLIATANQGSEATYESGFVIDKFPISRPNLTFSTLTVSNMSPEDSSIYLCSVEAGQGLTLQETQYFGPGTRLLVL.

The chain recombines TRBV5-1 with TRBJ2-3; the D call from TCRdb, TRBD1, cannot be confirmed without DNA. Per the germline V gene, CDR1 is SGHRS and CDR2 is YFSETQ. The CDR3 is 14 amino acids. The CDR3 loop reads CASSPRTGPDTQYF.

The CDR3 region is CASSSGSPGGSQPQHF. V usage is TRBV7-2 and J usage is TRBJ1-5. Per the germline V gene, CDR1 is SGHTA and CDR2 is FQGNSA. The CDR3 loop spans 16 amino acids.

V and J are TRBV12-5 and TRBJ2-5; TCRdb proposes TRBD2, but this gene call is untestable without DNA. CDR1 and CDR2 (germline): LGHNT, FRNRAP. CDR3 length: 16 amino acids. CDR3 amino acids: CASGLPSGGPPETQYF. The complete variable domain, with remaining parts taken from reference TRBV12-5 and TRBJ2-5, reads DARVTQTPRHKVTEMGQEVTMRCQPILGHNTVFWYRQTMMQGLELLAYFRNRAPLDDSGMPKDRFSAEMPDATLATLKIQPSEPRDSAVYFCASGLPSGGPPETQYFGPGTRLLVL.

J is TRBJ2-2 and V is TRBV6-2 or TRBV6-3. This CDR3 contains 11 residues. Germline CDR1 MNHEY, CDR2 SVGEGT. CDR3 sequence: CASSYPGELFF.

This sequence joins TRBV7-6 and TRBJ1-4; TCRdb reports TRBD1, a call that lacks DNA to check it against. The germline V gene encodes CDR1 SGHVS and CDR2 FNYEAQ. The CDR3 has 14 residues. CDR3 sequence: CASSWDGVNEKLFF.

V is TRBV29-1 and J is TRBJ2-1; TCRdb designates TRBD1, a call that cannot be tested without DNA. CDR1 SQVTM and CDR2 ANQGSEA come from the germline V gene. The CDR3 covers 13 residues. The CDR3 loop is CSGGHSSYNEQFF.

The J gene is TRBJ2-3, the V gene TRBV6-4; the TRBD2 assignment by TCRdb is unverifiable without DNA. The CDR3 covers 14 residues. In germline, CDR1 is MRHNA, CDR2 SNTAGT. The CDR3 spells CASSDGGGADTQYF.

The genes are TRBV5-1 and TRBJ1-1; TCRdb proposes TRBD1, but this gene call is untestable without DNA. From germline, CDR1 is SGHRS and CDR2 YFSETQ. The CDR3 totals 14 residues. CDR3 sequence: CASSLMGLDTEAFF.

The gene calls are TRBV29-1 and TRBJ2-7. This CDR3 comprises 13 residues. Germline V lookup: CDR1 SQVTM, CDR2 ANQGSEA. CDR3 sequence reads: CSVDDPYQDEQYF.

The V and J genes are TRBV28 and TRBJ2-5; the TCRdb call, TRBD2, lacks DNA for checking. The CDR3 is 18 amino acids. Germline CDR1 and CDR2: MDHEN and SYDVKM. The CDR3 here is CASSLRGTSGGLGETQYF. The complete variable domain, with remaining parts taken from reference TRBV28 and TRBJ2-5, reads DVKVTQSSRYLVKRTGEKVFLECVQDMDHENMFWYRQDPGLGLRLIYFSYDVKMKEKGDIPEGYSVSREKKERFSLILESASTNQTSMYLCASSLRGTSGGLGETQYFGPGTRLLVL.

V usage is TRBV7-9 and J usage is TRBJ1-5. The CDR3 sequence is 16 residues long. In germline, CDR1 is SEHNR, CDR2 FQNEAQ (reference sequence). CDR3 protein: CASSLAGSYSNQPQHF.

This chain connects TRBV14 to TRBJ2-3. This CDR3 contains 17 residues. Germline V gene sequence: CDR1 SGHDN, CDR2 FVKESK. The CDR3 loop is CASSQDRFAALADTQYF.

The chain links TRBV12-3 or TRBV12-4 to TRBJ2-1; lacking DNA, the TRBD2 call made by TCRdb goes unchecked. The CDR3 length is 15 residues. This CDR3 is CASNLRTGGPDEQFF.

This chain uses TRBV29-1 with TRBJ2-3; TCRdb indicates TRBD2, and absent DNA this call remains unverified. This CDR3 is built from 14 residues. From germline, CDR1 is SQVTM and CDR2 ANQGSEA. This CDR3 reads CSVDPSGGRDTQYF.

The chain joins TRBV20-1 to TRBJ1-1; TCRdb calls TRBD1, which cannot be checked without DNA. CDR3 length equals 13 residues. Germline V gene lookup returns CDR1 DFQATT and CDR2 SNEGSKA (reference sequence). This CDR3 is CSAAGGGDTEAFF.

Here the CDR3 reads CASSRGTGTYEQYF. The J gene is TRBJ2-7, the V gene TRBV5-1; TCRdb calls TRBD1, which cannot be checked without DNA. Germline V gene lookup returns CDR1 SGHRS and CDR2 YFSETQ. This CDR3 has 14 residues.

The chain employs TRBV6-5 and TRBJ2-1; there is no DNA to check the TCRdb D call of TRBD1. This CDR3 contains 13 residues. CDR1 is MNHEY, CDR2 SVGAGI, per germline. The CDR3 reads CASSLSGGNEQFF.

V usage is TRBV3-1 and J usage is TRBJ1-2; TCRdb indicates TRBD1, and absent DNA this call remains unverified. There are 15 residues in the CDR3. CDR1 and CDR2 (germline): LGHDT, YNNKEL (reference sequence). The CDR3 region is CASSPPDRTNYGYTF.